This TCR beta chain was obtained from a study of T-cell reconstitution after alpha-beta-depleted transplantation in children. Unique molecular identifiers featured in how the TCRbeta library was prepared. A single record per CDR3 protein comes from TCRdb applying MiXCR to the PCR reads. The table lists roughly 340,000 distinct CDR3 sequences, about 17% of them singletons. Overall study findings and caveats: There were some patients whose high TCRbeta diversity at day 60 came from surviving recipient T cells and thymic progenitors. Approximately two months post-transplant, alpha-beta T cells reportedly originated from several hundred expanded graft clones.

The CDR3 runs to 18 residues. The junction had 11 bases not matched to a gene; V was cut back by 1 base and J by 7 bases. Per the germline V gene, CDR1 is SGHAT and CDR2 is FQNNGV. The sample holds a few counts of this clonotype. Its antigen is unknown. This chain uses TRBV11-2 with TRBJ2-1; 12 nucleotides match TRBD2. Sequenced here: PBMCs, mostly from graft donor cells, sampled 360 days after TCRalphabeta/CD19-depleted stem cell transplant. This TCR was sampled from a male patient aged 2-15 years who had a stem cell transplant for acute lymphoblastic leukemia, so the T cells may come from the graft donor. CDR3: CASSLGPLAGGPRNEQFF. CDR3 bases: TGTGCCAGCAGCTTAGGCCCCCTAGCGGGAGGGCCGCGGAATGAGCAGTTCTTC.